This T cell receptor beta chain is from a study of T-cell memory formation after mild COVID-19. Study results and limitations: Of the contracting clones, CD4+ ones lay mainly in CM and EM, and CD8+ ones in EMRA. Clones contracting over day 15 to 85 were CD4/CD8 balanced, with later expanders leaning CD4+.

Of note for this clonotype: Its matching antigen is unknown.

The CDR3 totals 16 residues. CDR1 and CDR2 from the germline V gene are MGHDK and SYGVNS. V gave up 7 bases and J gave up 5 bases, with 24 bases separating them. TCRdb used MiXCR to reprocess the 5' RACE reads, holding one entry per CDR3 protein. The sample yields 270,000 or so distinct CDR3 sequences, 15% to 20% seen once. This receptor was taken from a man younger than 35 who had mild COVID-19 (a few samples of this study predate the infection). Cell type and time point are not known. Sequencing was carried out using PBMCs or a T cell subset sorted from them (not recorded which). The chain has TRBV25-1 and TRBJ2-7, with D tentatively TRBD1 (6 bases). The CDR3 region is CASTPRWAGDVNEQYF. DNA of the CDR3: TGTGCCAGCACCCCTCGTTGGGCAGGGGACGTCAACGAGCAGTACTTC.